This T cell receptor (beta chain) comes out of a study of blood T cell repertoires in COVID-19. Sequencing was performed with immunoSEQ multiplex PCR; in TCRdb, only in-frame clones are kept and a portion is missing. The table lists approximately 100,000 clones, approximately 92% of them singletons, with 5% to 6% in the top ten. Germline CDR1 is DFQATT and CDR2 is SNEGSKA (reference sequence). Trimming removed 3 bases at V and 3 bases at J, with 11 bases between. The CDR3 is 13 amino acids. The chain couples TRBV20-1 to TRBJ1-2, with D maybe TRBD1 (6 bases). The receptor was isolated from a man in his fifties or sixties with active COVID-19. Sequencing was performed on peripheral blood. CDR3 bases: TGCAGTGCTAGTTACAGGGCTGACTATGGCTACACCTTC. It specifies CSASYRADYGYTF.